A selection of T cell receptor beta chains follows, all from one sample in a study of T cells in Graves' hyperthyroidism and ophthalmopathy. TCRdb processed the multiplex PCR reads anew with MiXCR; each CDR3 protein has one entry. The table shows roughly 570,000 distinct CDR3 sequences, with around 42% occurring only once. Input material: peripheral blood or thyroid tissue (not recorded which). These receptors were collected from an adult woman with Graves' disease, either hyperthyroidism or ophthalmopathy (not recorded which). CDR3s include the opening cysteine and the closing phenylalanine or tryptophan. Fields, in order: V gene, clone size, CDR3 length, J gene, D gene, CDR3 protein, CDR3 DNA. The D gene is left open where the match is weak. For some rows the clone size is stated as once, few or many, or as a class when expanded; others skip it.

v_gene: TRBV7-9
abundance: -
len: 13
j_gene: TRBJ2-7
d_gene: -
CDR3aa: CASSSLGRDEQYF
CDR3nt: TGTGCCAGCAGCTCCCTCGGGCGGGACGAGCAGTACTTC

v_gene: TRBV11-2
abundance: few
len: 16
j_gene: TRBJ1-2
d_gene: TRBD1
CDR3aa: CASSIRPGQGNYGYTF
CDR3nt: TGTGCCAGCAGCATACGGCCGGGACAGGGAAACTATGGCTACACCTTC

v_gene: TRBV10-3
abundance: -
len: 17
j_gene: TRBJ1-2
d_gene: TRBD1
CDR3aa: CAISPGMTGGRNYGYTF
CDR3nt: TGTGCCATCAGTCCCGGAATGACAGGGGGCAGGAACTATGGCTACACCTTC

v_gene: TRBV4-1
abundance: many
len: 16
j_gene: TRBJ2-7
d_gene: TRBD2
CDR3aa: CASSQVWAGGPYEQYF
CDR3nt: TGCGCCAGCAGCCAAGTCTGGGCGGGAGGACCTTACGAGCAGTACTTC

v_gene: TRBV7-2
abundance: -
len: 16
j_gene: TRBJ2-7
d_gene: TRBD2
CDR3aa: CASSWARGRGTGEQYF
CDR3nt: TGTGCCAGCAGCTGGGCACGCGGGAGGGGAACCGGGGAGCAGTACTTC

v_gene: TRBV15
abundance: -
len: 14
j_gene: TRBJ1-5
d_gene: -
CDR3aa: CATSRTGSNQPQHF
CDR3nt: TGTGCCACCAGCAGAACCGGGAGCAATCAGCCCCAGCATTTT

v_gene: TRBV12-3/TRBV12-4
abundance: -
len: 12
j_gene: TRBJ1-6
d_gene: -
CDR3aa: CASSFRGTPLHF
CDR3nt: TGTGCCAGCAGTTTTCGCGGGACACCCCTCCACTTT

v_gene: TRBV6-5
abundance: many
len: 15
j_gene: TRBJ1-1
d_gene: TRBD1
CDR3aa: CASSGTRTGGTEAFF
CDR3nt: TGTGCCAGCAGTGGCACGAGGACAGGGGGCACTGAAGCTTTCTTT

v_gene: TRBV19
abundance: many
len: 13
j_gene: TRBJ1-2
d_gene: -
CDR3aa: CASSPIQTYGYTF
CDR3nt: TGTGCCAGTAGTCCGATACAAACGTATGGCTACACCTTC

v_gene: TRBV6-1
abundance: many
len: 14
j_gene: TRBJ1-6
d_gene: TRBD1
CDR3aa: CASSLDRADSPLHF
CDR3nt: TGTGCCAGCAGTCTGGACAGGGCTGATTCACCCCTCCACTTT

v_gene: TRBV15
abundance: once
len: 16
j_gene: TRBJ1-2
d_gene: TRBD1
CDR3aa: CATSSQPGQGAYGYTF
CDR3nt: TGTGCCACCAGCAGCCAACCGGGACAGGGGGCCTATGGCTACACCTTC

v_gene: TRBV29-1
abundance: -
len: 14
j_gene: TRBJ2-7
d_gene: TRBD1
CDR3aa: CSVEVGTGGHEQYF
CDR3nt: TGCAGCGTTGAAGTTGGGACAGGGGGCCACGAGCAGTACTTC

v_gene: TRBV6-5
abundance: many
len: 12
j_gene: TRBJ2-7
d_gene: -
CDR3aa: CASSRTNYEQYF
CDR3nt: TGTGCCAGCAGTCGGACTAACTACGAGCAGTACTTC

v_gene: TRBV6-1
abundance: many
len: 13
j_gene: TRBJ2-2
d_gene: -
CDR3aa: CASSARAVGELFF
CDR3nt: TGTGCCAGCAGTGCCAGGGCTGTCGGGGAGCTGTTTTTT

v_gene: TRBV10-3
abundance: few
len: 12
j_gene: TRBJ2-5
d_gene: -
CDR3aa: CATGGMMETQYF
CDR3nt: TGTGCCACGGGCGGGATGATGGAGACCCAGTACTTC

v_gene: TRBV19
abundance: many
len: 15
j_gene: TRBJ1-5
d_gene: -
CDR3aa: CASSRTVNSNQPQHF
CDR3nt: TGTGCCAGTAGCAGGACGGTCAATAGCAATCAGCCCCAGCATTTT

v_gene: TRBV12-3/TRBV12-4
abundance: many
len: 14
j_gene: TRBJ1-1
d_gene: -
CDR3aa: CASEGGGYGTEAFF
CDR3nt: TGTGCCAGCGAGGGTGGAGGGTATGGGACTGAAGCTTTCTTT

v_gene: TRBV25-1
abundance: many
len: 11
j_gene: TRBJ1-2
d_gene: -
CDR3aa: CASSYGFGYTF
CDR3nt: TGTGCCAGCAGTTACGGGTTCGGCTACACCTTC

v_gene: TRBV7-8
abundance: -
len: 11
j_gene: TRBJ2-7
d_gene: -
CDR3aa: CASSPDLEQYF
CDR3nt: TGTGCCAGCAGCCCCGATTTGGAGCAGTACTTC

v_gene: TRBV20-1
abundance: few
len: 13
j_gene: TRBJ2-2
d_gene: -
CDR3aa: CSATADATAELFF
CDR3nt: TGCAGTGCAACCGCTGATGCTACCGCGGAGCTGTTTTTT

v_gene: TRBV2
abundance: -
len: 14
j_gene: TRBJ1-5
d_gene: -
CDR3aa: CASRGRSINQPQHF
CDR3nt: TGTGCCAGCAGAGGGAGGTCTATCAATCAGCCCCAGCATTTT

v_gene: TRBV5-1
abundance: -
len: 15
j_gene: TRBJ2-6
d_gene: -
CDR3aa: CASSSGDSGANVLTF
CDR3nt: TGCGCCAGCAGTTCTGGGGACTCTGGGGCCAACGTCCTGACTTTC

v_gene: TRBV29-1
abundance: -
len: 13
j_gene: TRBJ1-4
d_gene: -
CDR3aa: CSATPGAGEKLFF
CDR3nt: TGCAGCGCGACCCCAGGGGCCGGTGAAAAACTGTTTTTT

v_gene: TRBV7-6
abundance: -
len: 16
j_gene: TRBJ1-1
d_gene: -
CDR3aa: CASSLTRGRTNTEAFF
CDR3nt: TGTGCCAGCAGCTTAACCCGGGGACGGACGAACACTGAAGCTTTCTTT

v_gene: TRBV15
abundance: -
len: 12
j_gene: TRBJ1-6
d_gene: -
CDR3aa: CATSRDLAPLHF
CDR3nt: TGTGCCACCAGCAGAGATCTTGCACCCCTCCACTTT

v_gene: TRBV10-3
abundance: -
len: 11
j_gene: TRBJ2-2
d_gene: -
CDR3aa: CASSNTGELSF
CDR3nt: TGTGCCAGCAGTAACACTGGGGAGCTGTCTTTT

v_gene: TRBV20-1
abundance: few
len: 13
j_gene: TRBJ1-2
d_gene: -
CDR3aa: CSAEGKVVLGYTF
CDR3nt: TGCAGTGCTGAGGGGAAGGTGGTGCTTGGCTACACCTTC

v_gene: TRBV29-1
abundance: many
len: 12
j_gene: TRBJ2-2
d_gene: -
CDR3aa: CSVYSNTGELFF
CDR3nt: TGCAGCGTTTACTCGAACACCGGGGAGCTGTTTTTT

v_gene: TRBV7-9
abundance: -
len: 16
j_gene: TRBJ1-4
d_gene: -
CDR3aa: CASSPLGRGINEKLFF
CDR3nt: TGTGCCAGCAGCCCACTGGGACGCGGGATTAATGAAAAACTGTTTTTT

v_gene: TRBV7-9
abundance: many
len: 18
j_gene: TRBJ2-7
d_gene: -
CDR3aa: CASSSQGRAPGRAYEQYF
CDR3nt: TGTGCCAGCAGCTCCCAGGGGCGGGCCCCCGGTAGGGCCTACGAGCAGTACTTC

v_gene: TRBV4-1
abundance: many
len: 14
j_gene: TRBJ2-5
d_gene: -
CDR3aa: CASSPQMVGWAQYF
CDR3nt: TGCGCCAGCAGCCCCCAAATGGTTGGATGGGCCCAGTACTTC

v_gene: TRBV27
abundance: -
len: 15
j_gene: TRBJ2-7
d_gene: TRBD2
CDR3aa: CASSLSWTSGYEQYF
CDR3nt: TGTGCCAGCAGTTTATCTTGGACTAGCGGGTACGAGCAGTACTTC

v_gene: TRBV25-1
abundance: -
len: 14
j_gene: TRBJ1-5
d_gene: -
CDR3aa: CASSEGSGNQPQHF
CDR3nt: TGTGCCAGCAGTGAGGGTAGTGGCAATCAGCCCCAGCATTTT

v_gene: TRBV11-2
abundance: -
len: 14
j_gene: TRBJ2-5
d_gene: -
CDR3aa: CASSDGGGSGTQYF
CDR3nt: TGTGCCAGCAGCGATGGAGGGGGGTCCGGAACCCAGTACTTC

v_gene: TRBV25-1
abundance: -
len: 14
j_gene: TRBJ1-2
d_gene: TRBD1
CDR3aa: CASSARTGIYGYTF
CDR3nt: TGTGCCAGCAGTGCGAGGACAGGGATCTATGGCTACACCTTC

v_gene: TRBV5-4
abundance: many
len: 16
j_gene: TRBJ2-5
d_gene: -
CDR3aa: CASSLDPSGQGQTQYF
CDR3nt: TGTGCCAGCAGCTTGGATCCAAGCGGGCAGGGCCAGACCCAGTACTTC

v_gene: TRBV12-3/TRBV12-4
abundance: -
len: 18
j_gene: TRBJ1-2
d_gene: -
CDR3aa: CASRFGPGREGQNYGYTF
CDR3nt: TGTGCCAGCAGATTCGGACCGGGACGGGAGGGCCAGAACTATGGCTACACCTTC

v_gene: TRBV15
abundance: few
len: 15
j_gene: TRBJ2-5
d_gene: -
CDR3aa: CATSRAGTGRETQYF
CDR3nt: TGTGCCACCAGCAGGGCAGGAACCGGGCGGGAGACCCAGTACTTC

v_gene: TRBV12-3/TRBV12-4
abundance: few
len: 13
j_gene: TRBJ2-3
d_gene: -
CDR3aa: CATSRSSADTQYF
CDR3nt: TGTGCCACCTCTAGGAGTAGCGCAGATACGCAGTATTTT

v_gene: TRBV24-1
abundance: -
len: 13
j_gene: TRBJ1-5
d_gene: -
CDR3aa: CATRQSNNEPQHF
CDR3nt: TGTGCCACCAGACAGTCAAACAATGAGCCCCAGCATTTT

v_gene: TRBV7-2
abundance: many
len: 15
j_gene: TRBJ2-7
d_gene: TRBD1
CDR3aa: CASSSLRDRIREQYF
CDR3nt: TGTGCCAGCAGCTCTCTCCGGGACAGGATTCGCGAGCAGTACTTC

v_gene: TRBV2
abundance: many
len: 12
j_gene: TRBJ2-7
d_gene: -
CDR3aa: CASSTTSYEQYF
CDR3nt: TGTGCCAGCAGTACGACTAGCTACGAGCAGTACTTC

v_gene: TRBV7-8
abundance: -
len: 16
j_gene: TRBJ1-2
d_gene: TRBD1
CDR3aa: CASSFLNRDRGAGYTF
CDR3nt: TGTGCCAGCAGCTTCCTCAACCGGGACAGGGGCGCAGGCTACACCTTC

v_gene: TRBV10-3
abundance: many
len: 13
j_gene: TRBJ1-5
d_gene: TRBD1
CDR3aa: CAIGGQGNQPQHF
CDR3nt: TGTGCCATCGGGGGACAGGGCAATCAGCCCCAGCATTTT

v_gene: TRBV29-1
abundance: -
len: 16
j_gene: TRBJ2-6
d_gene: -
CDR3aa: CSVRGTASSGANVLTF
CDR3nt: TGCAGCGTACGAGGGACGGCCAGCTCTGGGGCCAACGTCCTGACTTTC

v_gene: TRBV7-8
abundance: few
len: 12
j_gene: TRBJ2-7
d_gene: -
CDR3aa: CASSFIADEQYF
CDR3nt: TGTGCCAGCAGCTTCATCGCCGACGAGCAGTACTTC

v_gene: TRBV5-1
abundance: many
len: 13
j_gene: TRBJ1-1
d_gene: -
CDR3aa: CASSLAEPTDAFF
CDR3nt: TGCGCCAGCAGCTTGGCCGAGCCGACCGACGCTTTCTTT

v_gene: TRBV5-6
abundance: many
len: 13
j_gene: TRBJ2-7
d_gene: TRBD2
CDR3aa: CASSLRGVHEQYF
CDR3nt: TGTGCCAGCAGCCTGCGGGGGGTTCACGAGCAGTACTTC

v_gene: TRBV2
abundance: few
len: 12
j_gene: TRBJ1-2
d_gene: -
CDR3aa: CASSEVGTGYTF
CDR3nt: TGTGCCAGCAGTGAAGTAGGGACGGGCTACACCTTC

v_gene: TRBV29-1
abundance: -
len: 15
j_gene: TRBJ2-2
d_gene: TRBD1
CDR3aa: CSVATGGAWSGELFF
CDR3nt: TGCAGCGTGGCTACAGGGGGCGCATGGTCCGGGGAGCTGTTTTTT

v_gene: TRBV15
abundance: -
len: 14
j_gene: TRBJ2-7
d_gene: -
CDR3aa: CATSRAGVGYEQYF
CDR3nt: TGTGCCACCAGCAGGGCTGGAGTTGGCTACGAGCAGTACTTC

v_gene: TRBV2
abundance: -
len: 14
j_gene: TRBJ2-2
d_gene: -
CDR3aa: CASSLSEGGGELFF
CDR3nt: TGTGCCAGCAGTCTGTCTGAGGGTGGCGGGGAGCTGTTTTTT

v_gene: TRBV7-8
abundance: many
len: 12
j_gene: TRBJ1-1
d_gene: -
CDR3aa: CASMGRNTEAFF
CDR3nt: TGTGCCAGCATGGGAAGAAACACTGAAGCTTTCTTT

v_gene: TRBV12-3/TRBV12-4
abundance: -
len: 16
j_gene: TRBJ2-5
d_gene: TRBD1
CDR3aa: CASSWPGQGRPETQYF
CDR3nt: TGTGCCAGCAGTTGGCCGGGACAGGGACGTCCAGAGACCCAGTACTTC

v_gene: TRBV11-2
abundance: -
len: 15
j_gene: TRBJ1-1
d_gene: -
CDR3aa: CASSPPGGVNTEAFF
CDR3nt: TGTGCCAGCAGCCCGCCTGGGGGGGTGAACACTGAAGCTTTCTTT

v_gene: TRBV5-1
abundance: many
len: 16
j_gene: TRBJ2-7
d_gene: TRBD2
CDR3aa: CASSFVLAGSGYEQYF
CDR3nt: TGCGCCAGCAGCTTCGTTCTAGCGGGAAGCGGTTACGAGCAGTACTTC

v_gene: TRBV4-1
abundance: many
len: 18
j_gene: TRBJ2-7
d_gene: TRBD2
CDR3aa: CASSLGLAGVGLAYEQYF
CDR3nt: TGCGCCAGCAGCCTCGGACTAGCGGGAGTTGGGTTGGCCTACGAGCAGTACTTC